Sequencing of this T cell receptor beta chain was carried out in a study of OX40 agonist ivuxolimab in advanced cancers. The study, taken as a whole, reports: A proportion of nonresponders additionally exhibited low normalized T-cell clonal expansion.

Comment on this clone: Its antigen is as yet unknown.

If patients had autoimmune disease history or systemic immunosuppression, they were excluded. Clones were sequenced by immunoSEQ multiplex PCR, and TCRdb holds only the in-frame ones, with some missing. The sample contains about 45,000 clones, roughly 80% of which appear only once. Germline V gives CDR1 LNHNV, CDR2 YYDKDF (reference sequence). The length of the CDR3 is 14 residues. V lost 0 bases, J lost 1 base, and 6 bases lay in between. The chain recombines TRBV15 with TRBJ2-5; D not resolved. Sequencing used CD4+ or CD8+ T cells sorted from blood, obtained in a trial of the OX40 agonist ivuxolimab. The sequence was collected from an adult with an advanced solid tumor such as melanoma, head and neck, liver or kidney cancer. The CDR3 coding sequence is TGTGCCACCAGCAGAGATAGGGCCCAAGAGACCCAGTACTTC. Residues: CATSRDRAQETQYF.